Listed below are T cell receptor beta chains from one sample, sequenced in a study of beta chain features in type 1 diabetes. The table came from immunoSEQ multiplex PCR; TCRdb's copy has only in-frame clones and leaves some out. The sample lists over 350,000 clones; roughly 15% were seen once. The sample was naive CD4+ T cells from blood. The receptor source for this set is a young woman in good health. The CDR3 runs from the conserved cysteine through the conserved F or W. Each record gives: V gene, clone size, D gene, J gene, CDR3 length, CDR3 DNA, CDR3 protein. The D gene is left open where the match is weak. Clone size is shown for a subset of rows, as once, few, many or a class of expanded clone.

>TRBV7-8|NA|NA|TRBJ2-1|13
TGTGCCAGCAGCAAGACTAGTTTGCGTGAGCAGTTCTTC
CASSKTSLREQFF
>TRBV29-1|NA|TRBD1|TRBJ1-2|13
TGCAGCGTTGACCCTGACAGGGGCTATGGCTACACCTTC
CSVDPDRGYGYTF
>TRBV5-4|NA|TRBD2|TRBJ2-2|18
TGTGCCAGCAGCTTGTGGGCTACTAGCGGGAGATGGGCCGGGGAGCTGTTTTTT
CASSLWATSGRWAGELFF
>TRBV9|few|NA|TRBJ2-3|14
TGTGCCAGCAGCGCACAGGGCGTGGCAGATACGCAGTATTTT
CASSAQGVADTQYF
>TRBV27|NA|NA|TRBJ2-6|13
TGTGCCAGCAAGATACAGAGGGCCAACGTCCTGACTTTC
CASKIQRANVLTF
>TRBV29-1|few|NA|TRBJ1-1|12
TGCAGCCCACAGGGATTAAACACTGAAGCTTTCTTT
CSPQGLNTEAFF
>TRBV4-1|NA|NA|TRBJ1-2|16
TGCGCCAGCAGCCAAGTCCAGGGTGGGATCGATTATGGCTACACCTTC
CASSQVQGGIDYGYTF
>TRBV7-2|few|NA|TRBJ1-1|16
TGTGCCAGCAGCCTACAACGTTGGGGCGCAGGAACTGAAGCTTTCTTT
CASSLQRWGAGTEAFF
>TRBV5-6|few|NA|TRBJ2-6|16
TGTGCCAGCAGCTTGGCAGGGACAACTGGGGCCAACGTCCTGACTTTC
CASSLAGTTGANVLTF
>TRBV9|few|TRBD2|TRBJ2-1|16
TGTGCCAGCAGCCTCGGGGCTAGCGGGACCTACAATGAGCAGTTCTTC
CASSLGASGTYNEQFF
>TRBV5-6|few|NA|TRBJ2-1|13
TGTGCCAGCAGCTTGGGCAGCTACAATGAGCAGTTCTTC
CASSLGSYNEQFF
>TRBV5-1|few|TRBD1|TRBJ1-1|15
TGCGCCAGCAGCTTAACAGGGGGACCTAACACTGAAGCTTTCTTT
CASSLTGGPNTEAFF
>TRBV30|NA|TRBD2|TRBJ2-5|14
TGTGCCTTCCAGCGGGAGATAGCCCCGGGGACCCAGTACTTC
CAFQREIAPGTQYF
>TRBV30|NA|NA|TRBJ2-5|11
TGTGCCTGGAGTCTTCTTTCGGCCCAGTACTTC
CAWSLLSAQYF
>TRBV7-9|few|NA|TRBJ2-1|13
TGTGCCAGCAGCCCAGAGGGGACTGGGGAGCAGTTCTTC
CASSPEGTGEQFF
>TRBV21-1|NA|NA|TRBJ2-1|14
TGTGCCAGTCGCCCGCGGAGATCCTACAATGAGCAGTTCTTC
CASRPRRSYNEQFF
>TRBV28|few|NA|TRBJ2-7|13
TGTGCCAGCAGTTTATCCGTAGTGCACGAGCAGTACTTC
CASSLSVVHEQYF
>TRBV10-3|NA|TRBD1|TRBJ2-7|14
TGTGCCATCAGTGGATGGGACAGGAACTACGAGCAGTACTTC
CAISGWDRNYEQYF
>TRBV14|few|TRBD1|TRBJ1-1|14
TGTGCCAGCAGCCAAGTCAACAGGGGAACTGAAGCTTTCTTT
CASSQVNRGTEAFF
>TRBV27|few|TRBD1|TRBJ2-7|15
TGTGCCAGCAGTTTAGCCGGGACAGGACTCTACGAGCAGTACTTC
CASSLAGTGLYEQYF
>TRBV28|few|NA|TRBJ2-7|16
TGTGCCAGCAGTTTATCGACAGACTTCATCTCCTACGAGCAGTACTTC
CASSLSTDFISYEQYF
>TRBV7-9|few|TRBD2|TRBJ2-7|12
TGTGCCAGCACCCCGCTAGCGGCGGGCGGGTACTTC
CASTPLAAGGYF
>TRBV5-1|NA|TRBD2|TRBJ2-3|15
TGCGCCAGCAGCCTAGGGACTAGCGGGACAGATACGCAGTATTTT
CASSLGTSGTDTQYF
>TRBV23-1|few|NA|TRBJ2-4|14
TGCGCGCAACTGATTGGACTAGCCAAAAACATTCAGTACTTC
CAQLIGLAKNIQYF
>TRBV4-2|NA|TRBD2|TRBJ2-1|16
TGTGCCAGCAGCCAACGGTCTAGCGGGAGAACGGATGAGCAGTTCTTC
CASSQRSSGRTDEQFF
>TRBV5-1|few|TRBD1|TRBJ1-1|14
TGCGCCAGCAGGACCGGGACAGCGAACACTGAAGCTTTCTTT
CASRTGTANTEAFF
>TRBV5-1|NA|NA|TRBJ2-1|12
TGCGCCAGCAGCCGGGTTATCGGAGAGCAGTTCTTC
CASSRVIGEQFF
>TRBV7-2|few|TRBD2|TRBJ2-7|15
TGTGCCAGCAGCTTAGTACCTACTAGCGGCTACGAGCAGTACTTC
CASSLVPTSGYEQYF
>TRBV5-1|few|NA|TRBJ2-2|14
TGCGCCAGCAGCGGTGGGAGGAACACCGGGGAGCTGTTTTTT
CASSGGRNTGELFF
>TRBV5-1|NA|TRBD1|TRBJ2-5|14
TGCGCCAGCAGCTTGGACAGGGGGCGAGAGACCCAGTACTTC
CASSLDRGRETQYF
>TRBV19|few|NA|TRBJ2-7|14
TGTGCCAGTAGGGAGGGAAGGGGCTCCTACGAGCAGTACTTC
CASREGRGSYEQYF
>TRBV5-6|NA|TRBD1|TRBJ2-4|15
TGTGCCAGCAGCGAGACAGGGGCGACCAAAAACATTCAGTACTTC
CASSETGATKNIQYF
>TRBV30|few|TRBD2|TRBJ2-7|13
TGTGCCTGGGCGCGCGGGAGGATCTACGAGCAGTACTTC
CAWARGRIYEQYF
>TRBV14|NA|TRBD1|TRBJ1-2|13
TGTGCCAGCAGACGCGAGGGGGCCTATGGCTACACCTTC
CASRREGAYGYTF
>TRBV6-1|few|TRBD2|TRBJ2-1|15
TGTGCCAGCAGTGAAGCGACTAGCGGGAGGAATGAGCAGTTCTTC
CASSEATSGRNEQFF
>TRBV18|few|TRBD2|TRBJ2-1|17
TGTGCCAGCTCACCTCTGACTAGCGGGAGCTCCTACAATGAGCAGTTCTTC
CASSPLTSGSSYNEQFF
>TRBV28|few|TRBD1|TRBJ1-5|14
TGTGCCAGCAGCCCGGGACAGGGGAGTCAGCCCCAGCATTTT
CASSPGQGSQPQHF
>TRBV18|NA|TRBD1|TRBJ1-1|15
TGTGCCAGCTCACCTGGACAGGGGAGGGGAACTGAAGCTTTCTTT
CASSPGQGRGTEAFF
>TRBV18|NA|NA|TRBJ1-2|14
TGTGCCAGCTCACCACCGGAGGCTTCGGTTGGCTACACCTTC
CASSPPEASVGYTF
>TRBV7-9|NA|NA|TRBJ2-2|15
TGTGCCAGCAGCCGGGTGACAGGGAACACCGGGGAGCTGTTTTTT
CASSRVTGNTGELFF
>TRBV5-1|NA|NA|TRBJ2-7|15
TGCGCCAGCAGCTTGGCTGGGCAGGCCTTCGACGAGCAGTACTTC
CASSLAGQAFDEQYF
>TRBV7-2|once|NA|TRBJ2-7|13
TGTGCCAGCAGCTTTGGGGGCCCCTACGAGCAGTACTTC
CASSFGGPYEQYF
>TRBV18|NA|TRBD2|TRBJ2-7|16
TGTGCCAGCTCACCATCCTCGGGACTAGCAGGCGACGAGCAGTACTTC
CASSPSSGLAGDEQYF
>TRBV7-9|NA|NA|TRBJ1-2|12
TGTGCCAGCAACAGGGTAGGCTATGGCTACACCTTC
CASNRVGYGYTF
>TRBV2|NA|TRBD1|TRBJ1-5|14
TGTGCCAGCAGTACCACAGGGGCGAATCAGCCCCAGCATTTT
CASSTTGANQPQHF
>TRBV20-1|NA|NA|TRBJ2-5|10
TGCAGTGCTGAGCAAGAGACCCAGTACTTC
CSAEQETQYF
>TRBV29-1|NA|NA|TRBJ2-7|12
TGCAGCGCGACCAGGGTTGGGAACGAGCAGTACTTC
CSATRVGNEQYF
>TRBV7-2|few|NA|TRBJ1-2|17
TGTGCCAGCAGCTTAGTAATGGGGGCTACGACGGCCTATGGCTACACCTTC
CASSLVMGATTAYGYTF
>TRBV19|once|TRBD2|TRBJ2-7|16
TGTGCCAGTAGTATATCCTTTAGCGGGGGCCTCTACGAGCAGTACTTC
CASSISFSGGLYEQYF
>TRBV7-2|NA|NA|TRBJ1-5|15
TGTGCCAGCAGCCAACAACAGATGAGCAATCAGCCCCAGCATTTT
CASSQQQMSNQPQHF
>TRBV5-4|NA|TRBD2|TRBJ2-7|16
TGTGCCAGCAGCTTGTTCCTAGCGGGAGAGGTAGACGAGCAGTACTTC
CASSLFLAGEVDEQYF
>TRBV4-1|NA|NA|TRBJ2-5|13
TGCGCCAGCAGCCAAGACAGGGAAGAGACCCAGTACTTC
CASSQDREETQYF
>TRBV7-9|few|NA|TRBJ1-1|12
TGTGCCAGCATTGCCCCCGGTTCTGAAGCTTTCTTT
CASIAPGSEAFF
>TRBV28|NA|NA|TRBJ1-5|14
TGTGCCAGCAGTGGGGGAGGGAGCAATCAGCCCCAGCATTTT
CASSGGGSNQPQHF
>TRBV6-5|NA|TRBD2|TRBJ2-5|15
TGTGCCAGCACTGGTTTAGCGGGACCTCAAGAGACCCAGTACTTC
CASTGLAGPQETQYF
>TRBV15|NA|TRBD1|TRBJ2-7|15
TGTGCCACCAACCCAGGGACAGCGCTTACCTACGAGCAGTACTTC
CATNPGTALTYEQYF
>TRBV30|NA|NA|TRBJ1-2|13
TGTGCCTGGAGTCGGTTACCAGGGTGGGGCTACACCTTC
CAWSRLPGWGYTF
>TRBV5-1|NA|NA|TRBJ1-1|13
TGCGCCAGCAGTGCTAGCATGAACACTGAAGCTTTCTTT
CASSASMNTEAFF
>TRBV6-5|NA|TRBD1|TRBJ1-2|13
TGTGCCAGCAGGCCGACAGGGTTCTATGGCTACACCTTC
CASRPTGFYGYTF
>TRBV19|NA|NA|TRBJ2-4|17
TGTGCCAGTAGTATAGACGCACAGCCGCTAGCCAAAAACATTCAGTACTTC
CASSIDAQPLAKNIQYF